These 26 T cell receptor beta chains were sequenced from one sample in a study of molecular identifiers for immune sequencing clone quantification. TCRdb reprocessed the PCR reads via MiXCR and lists one record per CDR3 protein. The sample shows about 98,000 distinct CDR3 sequences, 30% to 35% of them seen only once. Sequenced material: naive CD8+ T cells from blood, with Jurkat cell RNA spiked in. Stated subset: FACS-sorted CD8+CD4-CCR7+CD45RA+ naive T cells. These receptors were obtained from a human donor in good health. Some libraries in this study had Jurkat cell RNA spiked in.

This chain links TRBV20-1 with TRBJ2-7; TRBD2 is a possible D gene (5 bases). V shed 0 bases and J shed 9 bases, with 15 bases lying between them. Germline V gives CDR1 DFQATT, CDR2 SNEGSKA (reference sequence). The CDR3 consists of 13 residues. The CDR3 bases are TGCAGTGCTAGAGATCTGGGAAGCGGAGTGCAGTACTTC. Its protein product is CSARDLGSGVQYF.

The chain couples TRBV20-1 to TRBJ2-1, with 10 bases lining up with TRBD2. The V and J ends lost 6 bases and 5 bases, in that order; junction bases with no gene match: 10. The CDR3 has 15 amino acids. Germline assignment: CDR1 DFQATT and CDR2 SNEGSKA (reference sequence). CDR3 region: CSAIEWTSGHNEQFF. DNA for the CDR3: TGCAGTGCCATCGAGTGGACTAGCGGACACAATGAGCAGTTCTTC.

The V gene is TRBV2, the J gene TRBJ2-7; no definite D call. The CDR3 totals 16 residues. Germline V lookup: CDR1 SNHLY, CDR2 FYNNEI. The V and J ends lost 4 bases and 3 bases respectively, with 19 bases between them. The CDR3: CASSAGEASPVYEQYF. The CDR3 DNA follows: TGTGCCAGCAGTGCAGGTGAAGCTTCCCCAGTCTACGAGCAGTACTTC.

This clonotype was picked up many times. The rearrangement joins TRBV19 to TRBJ2-4; 8 bases are a match to TRBD2. Unmatched junction bases numbered 10, after V lost 5 bases and J lost 4 bases. The CDR3 loop spans 16 amino acids. In germline, CDR1 is LNHDA, CDR2 SQIVND (reference sequence). Here the CDR3 reads CASSRRREDGKNIQYF. The CDR3 bases are TGTGCCAGTAGTCGGAGGCGGGAGGATGGGAAAAACATTCAGTACTTC.

The CDR3 DNA reads as TGTGCCAGCAGTTTAGGATCGTTAGGCACTGAAGCTTTCTTT. Its translation is CASSLGSLGTEAFF. The V call is TRBV28, the J call TRBJ1-1; D unclear. Trimming took off 2 bases at V and 4 bases at J, with 11 bases between the two ends. The V gene's germline CDR1 is MDHEN and CDR2 SYDVKM. CDR3 length equals 14 residues.

With regard to this clonotype: A much larger clone lies a single base off, so this may be a read error. Lacking the conserved final phenylalanine or tryptophan, this CDR3 likely reflects a read error. The genes are TRBV4-3 and TRBJ2-3; TRBD1 matches at 7 bases. V was pared by 1 base and J by 0 bases, with 1 base of the junction left unmatched. From germline, CDR1 is LGHNA and CDR2 YSLEER. This CDR3 spans 15 amino acids. The CDR3 DNA follows: TGCGCCAGCAGCCAAGCGGACAGGAGCACAGATACGCAGTATGTT. Its translation is CASSQADRSTDTQYV.

There are many counts of this clonotype. The V and J genes are TRBV29-1 and TRBJ2-7; 10 bases are a match to TRBD1. The CDR3 consists of 13 residues. The V gene end was trimmed by 4 bases and the J gene end by 6 bases; junction bases not matched to a gene: 6. Germline CDR1 and CDR2: SQVTM and ANQGSEA. The CDR3 DNA reads as TGCAGCGTTGTAGTACGACAGGGGGCCGAGCAGTACTTC. Protein product: CSVVVRQGAEQYF.

This clonotype has at least ten counts. The chain is built from TRBV7-9 and TRBJ2-5; no clear D gene. Germline V gene data show CDR1 as SEHNR and CDR2 as FQNEAQ (reference sequence). V was clipped by 2 bases and J by 1 base, with 8 bases between them. The CDR3 contains 14 residues. CDR3 sequence reads: CASSLPASQETQYF. The CDR3 bases are TGTGCCAGCAGCTTACCAGCGTCCCAAGAGACCCAGTACTTC.

The table lists this clonotype with many counts. V usage is TRBV9 and J usage is TRBJ2-2; D is uncertain. Trimming stripped 0 bases from V and 5 bases from J, with 8 bases between. The germline gives CDR1 SGDLS, CDR2 YYNGEE. There are 14 residues in the CDR3. The CDR3: CASSVVEKTGELFF. CDR3 coding DNA: TGTGCCAGCAGCGTAGTGGAGAAAACCGGGGAGCTGTTTTTT.

This clonotype has ten or more counts. The rearrangement uses TRBV5-6 and TRBJ2-3; weak D call: TRBD2 (6 bases). The CDR3 loop spans 16 amino acids. Per germline, CDR1 SGHDT and CDR2 YYEEEE. V was cut by 3 bases and J by 2 bases, with 16 bases left in between. For the CDR3, the DNA is TGTGCCAGCAGCTCTAGCGACAGAGCTTTCACAGATACGCAGTATTTT. It yields the protein CASSSSDRAFTDTQYF.

This clonotype was recorded at least ten times. The rearrangement links TRBV20-1 to TRBJ2-7; 8 bases fit TRBD1. Trimming removed 5 bases from V and 6 bases from J; junction bases left unmatched: 3. In germline, CDR1 is DFQATT, CDR2 SNEGSKA (reference sequence). This CDR3 is built from 11 residues. The CDR3 nucleotides are TGCAGTGCTCGACAGGGGCCCGAGCAGTACTTC. This gives the protein CSARQGPEQYF.

As to this clonotype: This may be a read error, as it is one base from a much larger clone. The chain links TRBV7-2 to TRBJ2-3, with 9 bases identical to TRBD2. CDR1 and CDR2 (germline): SGHTA, FQGNSA. There are 12 residues in the CDR3. Trimming cost V 8 bases and J 5 bases; bases outside gene matches: 2. The chain's CDR3 is CTSGLAIDTQYF. In DNA, the CDR3 is TGTACCAGCGGACTAGCGATAGATACGCAGTATTTT.

The sample holds a few counts of this clonotype. The rearrangement links TRBV11-2 to TRBJ1-2; possibly TRBD1 for D (5 bases). This CDR3 has 15 amino acids. Trimming removed 0 bases from V and 8 bases from J, with 16 bases in between. Per the germline V gene, CDR1 is SGHAT and CDR2 is FQNNGV. The DNA for the CDR3 is TGTGCCAGCAGCTTAGAGTACCGGGACCCTTGGGGCTACACCTTC. Protein: CASSLEYRDPWGYTF. Full variable domain (outside the CDR3, taken from reference TRBV11-2 and TRBJ1-2): EAGVAQSPRYKIIEKRQSVAFWCNPISGHATLYWYQQILGQGPKLLIQFQNNGVVDDSQLPKDRFSAERLKGVDSTLKIQPAKLEDSAVYLCASSLEYRDPWGYTFGSGTRLTVV.

This clonotype was found a few times. The rearrangement links TRBV13 to TRBJ2-7; D is possibly TRBD1 (5 bases). V gave up 5 bases and J gave up 2 bases, with 13 bases separating them. The germline gives CDR1 PRHDT, CDR2 FYEKMQ (reference sequence). This CDR3 has 14 amino acids. CDR3 protein: CASSPREAAYEQYF. CDR3 sequence (DNA): TGTGCCAGCAGCCCCAGGGAAGCCGCCTACGAGCAGTACTTC.

The rearrangement links TRBV6-1 to TRBJ2-3; D is ambiguous. Germline V gives CDR1 MNHNS, CDR2 SASEGT. This CDR3 region has 12 residues. The ends were cut back, 0 bases at V and 6 bases at J, with 4 bases in the middle. CDR3 protein: CASSEAGDTQYF. As DNA, the CDR3 is TGTGCCAGCAGTGAAGCTGGGGATACGCAGTATTTT.

The chain couples TRBV9 to TRBJ2-2; D gene ambiguous. V was pared by 2 bases and J by 4 bases, with 12 bases between. Per germline, CDR1 SGDLS and CDR2 YYNGEE. The length of the CDR3 is 15 residues. In nucleotides, the CDR3 is TGTGCCAGCAGCGTCACTTTAGATGGCACCGGGGAGCTGTTTTTT. This encodes CASSVTLDGTGELFF.

The chain joins TRBV4-3 to TRBJ2-7; TRBD1 agrees at 8 bases. Per germline, CDR1 LGHNA and CDR2 YSLEER. The trim removed 5 bases at V and 6 bases at J, leaving 9 bases unmatched. The CDR3 runs to 14 residues. CDR3 in amino acids: CASSARGQIGEQYF. The CDR3 bases are TGCGCCAGCAGCGCCAGGGGGCAGATCGGCGAGCAGTACTTC.

This clonotype showed up many times. The chain employs TRBV28 and TRBJ1-1; no clear D. The V end lost 5 bases, the J end lost 2 bases, and 6 bases lay between the germline ends. The CDR3 is 12 residues long. CDR1 MDHEN and CDR2 SYDVKM come from the germline V gene. Here the CDR3 reads CASSLVNTEAFF. CDR3 bases: TGTGCCAGCAGTCTGGTAAACACTGAAGCTTTCTTT.

The V and J genes are TRBV27 and TRBJ2-7; 9 positions match TRBD1. CDR1 and CDR2 (germline): MNHEY, SMNVEV (reference sequence). CDR3 length equals 14 residues. Trimming at V came to 3 bases and at J to 6 bases, leaving 6 bases not matched to a gene. This chain's CDR3 is CASSLGTGTREQYF. As DNA, the CDR3 is TGTGCCAGCAGTTTGGGGACAGGGACCCGCGAGCAGTACTTC.

The table lists this clonotype with a few counts. This chain connects TRBV6-5 to TRBJ1-5; D is possibly TRBD1 (6 bases). The CDR3 runs 17 residues. V was trimmed by 4 bases and J by 0 bases, leaving 16 bases between them. Germline CDR1 and CDR2: MNHEY and SVGAGI. The CDR3 spells CASSSVSQGYSNQPQHF. CDR3 in DNA: TGTGCCAGCAGTTCGGTTTCCCAGGGGTATAGCAATCAGCCCCAGCATTTT.

This clonotype came up a few times. The rearrangement joins TRBV20-1 to TRBJ2-3; D ambiguous. V lost 6 bases and J 3 bases, leaving 13 bases between the germline ends. Germline CDR1 and CDR2: DFQATT and SNEGSKA (reference sequence). The CDR3 length is 13 residues. CDR3 bases: TGCAGTGCCCGAGTAGCAAAAACAGATACGCAGTATTTT. Residues: CSARVAKTDTQYF.

Details on this clonotype: Its ends do not fully match the called genes, so a read error is possible. The chain couples TRBV4-2 to TRBJ2-6; either TRBD1 or TRBD2 may fit D (5 bases each). Germline V CDR1 and CDR2: LGHNA, YNFKEQ. The CDR3 sequence is 17 residues long. In DNA, the CDR3 is TGTGCCAGCCGCCAAGAGGATTGGGGAACCGGGGCCACCGTCCTGACTTTC. This codes for CASRQEDWGTGATVLTF.

J is TRBJ2-7 and V is TRBV5-1; D call uncertain. CDR1 and CDR2 from the germline V gene are SGHRS and YFSETQ. This CDR3 region has 14 residues. V dropped 0 bases and J dropped 3 bases, with 10 bases sitting between them. DNA for the CDR3: TGCGCCAGCAGCTTGGTGCAGGTAGGCTACGAGCAGTACTTC. Translation: CASSLVQVGYEQYF.

The genes are TRBV28 and TRBJ2-3, with unresolved D. This CDR3 contains 17 residues. Germline values: CDR1 MDHEN, CDR2 SYDVKM. Trimming stripped 5 bases from V and 5 bases from J, with 23 bases between. The CDR3 is CASSQPSPDRMGDTQYF. The CDR3 DNA reads as TGTGCCAGCAGTCAACCATCACCAGACCGAATGGGAGATACGCAGTATTTT. Supplemented by reference TRBV28 and TRBJ2-3, the full variable domain reads DVKVTQSSRYLVKRTGEKVFLECVQDMDHENMFWYRQDPGLGLRLIYFSYDVKMKEKGDIPEGYSVSREKKERFSLILESASTNQTSMYLCASSQPSPDRMGDTQYFGPGTRLTVL.

The chain employs TRBV19 and TRBJ2-7; D not resolved. Germline V gene sequence: CDR1 LNHDA, CDR2 SQIVND (reference sequence). V was clipped by 5 bases and J by 3 bases, with 11 bases between them. CDR3 length: 13 amino acids. The CDR3 protein is CASSGPPSYEQYF. In DNA form, the CDR3 reads TGTGCCAGTAGTGGTCCGCCTAGCTACGAGCAGTACTTC.

Concerning this clonotype itself: A much larger clone lies one base from this, so it may be a read error. V gene TRBV6-5 combines with J gene TRBJ2-2; D might be TRBD2 (5 bases). The CDR3 length is 14 residues. Per the germline V gene, CDR1 is MNHEY and CDR2 is SVGAGI. The CDR3 loop reads CASNYGPGTGELFF. The DNA of the CDR3 is TGTGCCAGCAATTACGGACCGGGGACCGGGGAGCTGTTTTTT.